This T cell receptor beta chain was recorded in a study of vaccination and CD4 T cells after COVID-19 (dated by TCRdb to between 2021 and 2022). At the level of the whole study: The convalescent cohort comprised six males and four females, including two Hispanic individuals, seven Caucasians, two Asians and one multiracial person. Participants received two doses of either the Pfizer-BioNTech BNT162b2 vaccine (n=8) or the Moderna mRNA-1273 vaccine (n=2). Post-COVID blood samples were collected from convalescent patients a median of around 96 days after diagnosis, with a range of roughly 30 to 161 days. The time from the second vaccine dose to post-vaccine blood sampling had a median of roughly 70 days and ranged from roughly 12 to 250 days. Culture stimuli were overlapping spike peptide pools from SARS-CoV-2 and from the common cold coronaviruses HCoV-NL63, HCoV-OC43 and HCoV-229E. Control cultures used a CEFX viral epitope pool as positive control, an HIV-1 Nef peptide pool as negative control, or no peptide. In roughly nine COVID-19 convalescent patients and a handful of infection-naive healthy vaccine recipients, the spike-specific CD4+ TCR repertoire before mRNA vaccination was compared with the repertoire after mRNA vaccination.

General study outcomes and caveats: Relatively few convalescent patients were included in the study, and early timepoints after natural infection were not analyzed. In convalescent patients, a median around 90% of post-vaccine SARS-CoV-2-reactive clones were detected only after vaccination, suggesting vaccine-specific priming. Nearly all vaccine-specific clones in convalescent patients (304 of 307) were mono-reactive for SARS-CoV-2 spike rather than cross-reactive with common cold coronaviruses. The median count of SARS-CoV-2-reactive clonotypes went up from 20 to 25 after infection to 38 after vaccination, although the change was not significant.

Receptor amplification or capture employed PCR. DNA from cultured CD4+ T cells was subjected to TCR sequencing with the Oncomine TCR Beta short-read assay at the Johns Hopkins FTIC core. The QIAamp micro DNA kit was used to extract genomic DNA from the cultured CD4+ T cells. Oncomine TCR Beta libraries made from cultured CD4+ T cells were pooled using unique dual indexes and sequenced on an Illumina iSeq 100. On the study's bioinformatics: Non-productive sequences were removed, and CDR3s that did not start with C, did not end with F or W, or were shorter than 7 amino acids were discarded. The MANAFEST web application was used to identify antigen-specific clonotypes by comparing peptide-stimulated wells against reference wells and other culture wells. For a clone to be called positive, the clone needed an FDR below 0.05, an odds ratio above 5, and a productive frequency above 0.1% in at least two of three replicate wells. Cross-reactive clonotypes were defined as significantly expanded in both SARS-CoV-2 spike wells and at least one common cold coronavirus spike condition. Using R version 3.6.1, CDR3 homology was evaluated through Levenshtein distances (stringdist) along with unrooted phylogenetic trees (ape). TCRdb applied fastp at Q25 and MiXCR to the public reads, then kept only in-frame beta chains. Rows matching on CDR3 protein sequence are summarized as one entry with the most common DNA and genes. The V and J calls shown here were made by TCRdb, not taken from the authors' results. This sample has roughly 16,000 distinct CDR3 sequences in its table, and around 75% of those were observed once. The top ten clones comprise around 10% of the sample.

As concerns this clonotype: No cognate antigen has been identified for it. No much larger clone exists at a distance of one base, and base qualities are not known.

Ends trimmed: V by 1 base, J by 5 bases; bases unmatched to a gene: 11. Reading the germline V gene (reference sequence) gives CDR1 GTSNPN and CDR2 SVGIG. The CDR3, from cysteine to phenylalanine, totals 18 residues. Here the CDR3 DNA is all that survives: 54 bases in frame from base 1. The sample's treatment or condition label is to be understood as: approximately 9-day PBMC culture with coronavirus spike peptide pools or control peptides (ViraFEST assay). The ViraFEST assay was used in the study, in which antigen-specific T cells were expanded with peptide pools and expanded clonotypes were subsequently identified by TCR sequencing. Negative nucleocapsid antibody tests before and after vaccination confirmed that the healthy vaccine recipients had no prior SARS-CoV-2 infection. More than 1.5 million PBMCs per well were cultured in IMDM with roughly 5% human AB serum and approximately 10 IU/ml IL-2, plus 10 ug/ml peptide pools. On days 3 and 7, half of the culture medium was replaced with fresh IL-2-containing medium. After around 10 days of culture, CD4+ T cells were isolated by negative selection with the EasySep CD4+ T cell isolation kit. PBMCs were separated from whole blood using Ficoll-Paque Plus gradient centrifugation and then either used fresh or cryopreserved at -140C. Culture conditions were generally each tested in triplicate wells.

The sample in question was CD4+ T cells from blood, cultured in vitro, obtained after SARS-CoV-2 vaccination. The chain couples TRBV30 to TRBJ2-5; the central 15 bases match TRBD2. This clonotype was sampled from a human donor who received a COVID-19 vaccine. The CDR3 protein sequence reads: CAWSAGLAGGPFMETQYF. The DNA reads TGTGCCTGGAGTGCTGGACTAGCGGGGGGGCCCTTTATGGAGACCCAGTACTTC.